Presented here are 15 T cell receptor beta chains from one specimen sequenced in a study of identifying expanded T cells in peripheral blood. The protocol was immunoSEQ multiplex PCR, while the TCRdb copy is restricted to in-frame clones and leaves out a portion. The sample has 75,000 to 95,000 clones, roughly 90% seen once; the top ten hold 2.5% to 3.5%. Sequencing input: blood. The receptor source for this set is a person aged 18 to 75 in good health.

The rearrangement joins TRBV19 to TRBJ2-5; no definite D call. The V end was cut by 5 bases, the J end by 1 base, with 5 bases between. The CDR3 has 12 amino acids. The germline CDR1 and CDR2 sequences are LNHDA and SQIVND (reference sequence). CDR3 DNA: TGTGCCAGTAGTGCAACCCAAGAGACCCAGTACTTC. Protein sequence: CASSATQETQYF.

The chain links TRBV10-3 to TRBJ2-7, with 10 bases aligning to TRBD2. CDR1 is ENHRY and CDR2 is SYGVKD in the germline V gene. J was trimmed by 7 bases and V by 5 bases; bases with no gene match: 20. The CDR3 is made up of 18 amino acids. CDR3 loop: CAISKIRTSGSTYEEQYF. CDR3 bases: TGTGCCATCAGTAAGATACGGACTAGCGGCTCCACCTACGAAGAGCAGTACTTC.

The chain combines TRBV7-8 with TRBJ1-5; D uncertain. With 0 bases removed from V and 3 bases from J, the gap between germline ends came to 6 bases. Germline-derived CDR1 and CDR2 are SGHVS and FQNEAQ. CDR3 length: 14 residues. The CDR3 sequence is CASSLAGPNQPQHF. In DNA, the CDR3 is TGTGCCAGCAGCTTAGCTGGGCCCAATCAGCCCCAGCATTTT. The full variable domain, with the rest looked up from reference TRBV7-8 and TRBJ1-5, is GAGVSQSPRYKVAKRGQDVALRCDPISGHVSLFWYQQALGQGPEFLTYFQNEAQLDKSGLPSDRFFAERPEGSVSTLKIQRTQQEDSAVYLCASSLAGPNQPQHFGDGTRLSIL.

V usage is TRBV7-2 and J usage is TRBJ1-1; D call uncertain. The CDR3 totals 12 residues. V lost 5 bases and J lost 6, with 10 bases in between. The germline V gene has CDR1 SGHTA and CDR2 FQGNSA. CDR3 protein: CASSIHMAEAFF. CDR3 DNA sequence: TGTGCCAGCAGCATCCACATGGCTGAAGCTTTCTTT.

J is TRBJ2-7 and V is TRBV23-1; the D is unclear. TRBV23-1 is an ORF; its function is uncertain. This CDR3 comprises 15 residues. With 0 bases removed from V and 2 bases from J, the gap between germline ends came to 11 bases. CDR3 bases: TGCGCCAGCAGTCAATCCGCCAGTGATCCCTACGAGCAGTACTTC. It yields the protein CASSQSASDPYEQYF.

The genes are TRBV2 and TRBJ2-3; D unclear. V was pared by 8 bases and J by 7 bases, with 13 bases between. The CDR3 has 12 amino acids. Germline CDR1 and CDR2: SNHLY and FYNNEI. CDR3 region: CASGSRDHTQYF. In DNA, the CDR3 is TGTGCCAGCGGCTCCAGAGACCATACGCAGTATTTT.

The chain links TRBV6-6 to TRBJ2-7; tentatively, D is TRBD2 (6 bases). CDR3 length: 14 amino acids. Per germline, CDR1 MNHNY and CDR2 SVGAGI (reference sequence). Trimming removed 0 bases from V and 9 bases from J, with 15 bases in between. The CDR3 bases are TGTGCCAGCAGTTACTCGATTCCAGGCGGGACGCAGTACTTC. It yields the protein CASSYSIPGGTQYF.

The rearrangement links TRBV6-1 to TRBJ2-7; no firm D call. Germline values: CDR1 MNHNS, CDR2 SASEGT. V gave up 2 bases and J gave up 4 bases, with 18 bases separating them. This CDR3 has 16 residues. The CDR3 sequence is CASSESLPPGPYEQYF. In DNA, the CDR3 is TGTGCCAGCAGTGAATCCCTGCCTCCGGGCCCTTACGAGCAGTACTTC.

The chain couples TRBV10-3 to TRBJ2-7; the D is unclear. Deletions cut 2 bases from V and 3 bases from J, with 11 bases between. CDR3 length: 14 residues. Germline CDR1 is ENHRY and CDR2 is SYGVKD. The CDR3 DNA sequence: TGTGCCATCAGTGAGGGCTTCAAGAACTACGAGCAGTACTTC. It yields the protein CAISEGFKNYEQYF.

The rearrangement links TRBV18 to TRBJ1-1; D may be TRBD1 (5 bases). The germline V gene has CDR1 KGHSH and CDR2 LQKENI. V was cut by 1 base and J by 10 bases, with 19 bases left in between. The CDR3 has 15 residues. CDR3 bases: TGTGCCAGCTCACCACTCGACGAGGGGATCGGCAGAGCTTTCTTT. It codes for CASSPLDEGIGRAFF.

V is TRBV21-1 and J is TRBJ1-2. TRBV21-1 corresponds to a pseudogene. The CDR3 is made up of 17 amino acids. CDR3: CASSKFFRGKLGYGYTF. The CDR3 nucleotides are TGTGCCAGCAGCAAATTCTTCCGGGGGAAGTTGGGTTATGGCTACACCTTC.

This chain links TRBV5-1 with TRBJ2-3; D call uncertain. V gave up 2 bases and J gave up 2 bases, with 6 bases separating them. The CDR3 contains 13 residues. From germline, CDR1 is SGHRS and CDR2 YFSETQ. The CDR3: CASSFGYTDTQYF. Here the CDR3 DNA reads TGCGCCAGCAGCTTTGGGTACACAGATACGCAGTATTTT.

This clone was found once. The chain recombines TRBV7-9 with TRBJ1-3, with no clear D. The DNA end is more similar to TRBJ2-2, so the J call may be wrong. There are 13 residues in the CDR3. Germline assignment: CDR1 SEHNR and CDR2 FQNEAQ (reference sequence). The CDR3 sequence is CASSLIVPGELFF. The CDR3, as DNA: TGTGCCAGCAGCTTAATCGTCCCCGGGGAGCTGTTTTTT.

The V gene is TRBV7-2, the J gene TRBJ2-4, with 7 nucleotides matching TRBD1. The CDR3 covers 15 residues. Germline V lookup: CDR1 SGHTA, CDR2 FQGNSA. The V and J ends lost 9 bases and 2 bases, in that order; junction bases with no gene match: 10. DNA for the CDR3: TGTGCCAGTTCACAGGGGCGAAACCCCAAAAACATTCAGTACTTC. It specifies CASSQGRNPKNIQYF. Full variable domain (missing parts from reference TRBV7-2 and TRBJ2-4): GAGVSQSPSNKVTEKGKDVELRCDPISGHTALYWYRQSLGQGLEFLIYFQGNSAPDKSGLPSDRFSAERTGGSVSTLTIQRTQQEDSAVYLCASSQGRNPKNIQYFGAGTRLSVL.

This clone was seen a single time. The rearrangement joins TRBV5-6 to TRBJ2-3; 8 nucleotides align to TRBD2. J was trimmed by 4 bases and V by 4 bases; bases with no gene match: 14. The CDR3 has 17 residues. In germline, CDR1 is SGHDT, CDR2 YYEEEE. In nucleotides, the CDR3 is TGTGCCAGCAGCCAATACAAGATAGCGGGGTTGTCAGATACGCAGTATTTT. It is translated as CASSQYKIAGLSDTQYF.